The 20 T cell receptor beta chains presented below share a single source sample, sequenced in a study of Ad26.COV2.S vaccination and SARS-CoV-2 variants. Treatment in this sample: some 19 received Ad26.COV2.S at low or high dose, single or two shots; 5 received placebo; per-sample allocation not given. The investigators took samples on day 63 after the first vaccine or placebo injection. The table came from immunoSEQ multiplex PCR; TCRdb's copy has only in-frame clones and leaves some out. The sample includes about 430,000 clones, around 90% of them seen just once. Specimen: peripheral blood, collected in a trial of Ad26.COV2.S vaccine versus placebo. The receptors originated from a person aged 18-60 years who received the Ad26.COV2.S COVID-19 vaccine or a placebo.

This clone has more than one count but fewer than ten. This chain uses TRBV19 with TRBJ1-1; D is ambiguous. There are 13 residues in the CDR3. Germline V gene data show CDR1 as LNHDA and CDR2 as SQIVND (reference sequence). V was shortened by 3 bases and J by 4 bases, with 9 bases between the two germline ends. The CDR3 reads CASSISRGTEAFF. The CDR3 coding sequence is TGTGCCAGTAGTATCTCCCGGGGCACTGAAGCTTTCTTT.

In its sample, this clone was seen once. This chain connects TRBV28 to TRBJ1-3; D not certain. The CDR3 sequence is 12 residues long. The germline V gene has CDR1 MDHEN and CDR2 SYDVKM. Trimming removed 2 bases from V and 4 bases from J, with 3 bases in between. The CDR3 here is CASSLEGNTIYF. For the CDR3, the DNA is TGTGCCAGCAGTTTAGAGGGAAACACCATATATTTT.

V is TRBV7-9 and J is TRBJ1-1, with D tentatively TRBD1 (6 bases). The CDR3 is 15 residues long. Germline V gene sequence: CDR1 SEHNR, CDR2 FQNEAQ (reference sequence). Trimming shortened V by 2 bases and J by 1 base, and 11 bases separated the two germline ends. The CDR3 DNA reads TGTGCCAGCAGCTTAAGGGGGGCCGAGAACACTGAAGCTTTCTTT. The encoded protein is CASSLRGAENTEAFF.

This CDR3 is CASSLPLTSGRSNEQFF. The DNA of the CDR3 is TGTGCCAGCAGTCTACCCCTGACTAGCGGGAGAAGTAATGAGCAGTTCTTC. V and J are TRBV28 and TRBJ2-1, with 12 bases lining up with TRBD2. Unmatched junction bases numbered 12, after V lost 5 bases and J lost 7 bases. Germline V gene lookup returns CDR1 MDHEN and CDR2 SYDVKM. The CDR3 sequence is 17 residues long. The full variable domain, in which reference TRBV28 and TRBJ2-1 provide the parts outside the CDR3, is DVKVTQSSRYLVKRTGEKVFLECVQDMDHENMFWYRQDPGLGLRLIYFSYDVKMKEKGDIPEGYSVSREKKERFSLILESASTNQTSMYLCASSLPLTSGRSNEQFFGPGTRLTVL.

This chain joins TRBV27 and TRBJ2-7; TRBD2 matches at 10 bases. The CDR3 consists of 12 residues. Trimming at V came to 6 bases and at J to 7 bases, leaving 3 bases not matched to a gene. CDR1 and CDR2 (germline): MNHEY, SMNVEV (reference sequence). CDR3: CASSRLAGEQYF. The CDR3 DNA reads as TGTGCCAGCAGCCGACTAGCGGGTGAGCAGTACTTC.

This clone was recorded only once. The chain employs TRBV28 and TRBJ2-7; perhaps D is TRBD1 or TRBD2 (5 bases each). The germline CDR1 and CDR2 sequences are MDHEN and SYDVKM. The CDR3 has 13 amino acids. V was shortened by 5 bases and J by 0 bases, with 8 bases between the two germline ends. The CDR3, as DNA: TGTGCCAGCAGTGGGACGGACTCCTACGAGCAGTACTTC. Translating it yields CASSGTDSYEQYF.

This chain connects TRBV10-3 to TRBJ2-2; TRBD2 aligns across 12 bases. Germline V gene sequence: CDR1 ENHRY, CDR2 SYGVKD. V lost 7 bases to trimming and J lost 2 bases; unmatched junction nucleotides: 14. The CDR3 has 19 residues. The CDR3 DNA reads as TGTGCCATCACTACGAGGGAACTAGCGGGAGGTGGTAACACCGGGGAGCTGTTTTTT. It specifies CAITTRELAGGGNTGELFF.

This chain joins TRBV29-1 and TRBJ1-5, with a tentative D call TRBD1 (6 bases). Germline loops: CDR1 SQVTM, CDR2 ANQGSEA. The CDR3 runs 14 residues. Trimming shortened V by 4 bases and J by 5 bases, and 15 bases separated the two germline ends. The CDR3 reads CSVGGGTLDQPQHF. In DNA, the CDR3 is TGCAGCGTTGGAGGGGGGACACTGGATCAGCCCCAGCATTTT.

V is TRBV7-9 and J is TRBJ1-5; D gene ambiguous. Germline lookup yields CDR1 SEHNR and CDR2 FQNEAQ (reference sequence). V lost 1 base to trimming and J lost 6 bases, with 13 bases between them. The CDR3 has 15 amino acids. DNA for the CDR3: TGTGCCAGCAGCTTAGATAAGGGAGAGGCTCAGCCCCAGCATTTT. Encoded protein: CASSLDKGEAQPQHF.

The DNA of the CDR3 is TGTGCCAGCAGTTACTCGAGCGGGACCTACACAGATACGCAGTATTTT. It encodes CASSYSSGTYTDTQYF. This chain joins TRBV6-5 and TRBJ2-3; 7 nucleotides agree with TRBD2. This CDR3 contains 16 residues. The V gene end was trimmed by 0 bases and the J gene end by 2 bases; junction bases not matched to a gene: 5. The germline V gene encodes CDR1 MNHEY and CDR2 SVGAGI.

V is TRBV5-4 and J is TRBJ2-5; 10 bases are a match to TRBD1. CDR1 and CDR2 (germline): SGHNT, YYREEE (reference sequence). The CDR3 spans 16 residues. Losses at the gene ends were 4 bases for V and 4 bases for J; bases not matched to a gene: 10. CDR3 nucleotide sequence: TGTGCCAGCAGCCGATCCGGGACAGGGGTAGGAGAGACCCAGTACTTC. This codes for CASSRSGTGVGETQYF.

This clone has only one observation. CDR3 nucleotides: TGTGCCAGCAGTCTTTACGGGATACAGGGGACCTCTGGGGCCAACGTCCTGACTTTC. Translating gives CASSLYGIQGTSGANVLTF. The chain carries TRBV28 and TRBJ2-6; the match to TRBD1 covers 7 bases. V lost 5 bases to trimming and J lost 0 bases; unmatched junction nucleotides: 13. The germline V gene has CDR1 MDHEN and CDR2 SYDVKM. The CDR3 has 19 residues.

This clone was counted once. The chain has TRBV19 and TRBJ1-5; TRBD1 is a possible D gene (5 bases). Per germline, CDR1 LNHDA and CDR2 SQIVND (reference sequence). V was shortened by 3 bases and J by 0 bases, with 12 bases between the two germline ends. This CDR3 has 16 residues. CDR3 in DNA: TGTGCCAGTAGTATGGGACTGATGCATAGCAATCAGCCCCAGCATTTT. Translation gives CASSMGLMHSNQPQHF. The whole variable domain, remainder taken from reference TRBV19 and TRBJ1-5, is DGGITQSPKYLFRKEGQNVTLSCEQNLNHDAMYWYRQDPGQGLRLIYYSQIVNDFQKGDIAEGYSVSREKKESFPLTVTSAQKNPTAFYLCASSMGLMHSNQPQHFGDGTRLSIL.

The chain recombines TRBV7-9 with TRBJ2-3; D remains ambiguous. From germline, CDR1 is SEHNR and CDR2 FQNEAQ (reference sequence). V shed 5 bases and J shed 6 bases, with 12 bases lying between them. The CDR3 extends over 13 amino acids. This CDR3 reads CASSVPTEDTQYF. For the CDR3, the DNA is TGTGCCAGCAGCGTACCGACCGAGGATACGCAGTATTTT.

This chain uses TRBV10-3 with TRBJ2-5; TRBD2 is a possible D gene (6 bases). V was pared by 0 bases and J by 3 bases, with 8 bases between. This CDR3 spans 14 amino acids. From germline, CDR1 is ENHRY and CDR2 SYGVKD. CDR3 sequence reads: CAISESRLEETQYF. In DNA form, the CDR3 reads TGTGCCATCAGTGAGTCGAGACTAGAAGAGACCCAGTACTTC.

Here the CDR3 reads CASSFPGVPYEQYF. DNA for the CDR3: TGTGCCAGCAGTTTCCCCGGCGTCCCCTACGAGCAGTACTTC. The chain links TRBV28 to TRBJ2-7; D gene ambiguous. Germline V lookup: CDR1 MDHEN, CDR2 SYDVKM. The V end lost 3 bases, the J end lost 2 bases, and 11 bases lay between the germline ends. CDR3 size: 14 residues.

The rearrangement links TRBV7-2 to TRBJ1-2; D is unclear. Trimming took off 7 bases at V and 2 bases at J, with 14 bases between the two ends. The germline V gene encodes CDR1 SGHTA and CDR2 FQGNSA. The CDR3 spans 14 residues. The CDR3 spells CASNGRGLNYGYTF. CDR3 DNA sequence: TGTGCCAGCAACGGTAGAGGATTAAACTATGGCTACACCTTC.

This clone has only one observation. V and J are TRBV5-4 and TRBJ2-1; D is uncertain. The CDR3 is 13 amino acids. The V and J ends lost 0 bases and 6 bases respectively, with 7 bases between them. Germline V gene lookup returns CDR1 SGHNT and CDR2 YYREEE (reference sequence). The CDR3 loop is CASSLVSANEQFF. CDR3 coding DNA: TGTGCCAGCAGCTTGGTATCGGCCAATGAGCAGTTCTTC.

This chain uses TRBV6-4 with TRBJ2-1; 8 bases align to TRBD2. CDR1 and CDR2 from the germline V gene are MRHNA and SNTAGT. The CDR3 covers 15 residues. Losses at the gene ends were 0 bases for V and 5 bases for J; bases not matched to a gene: 3. CDR3 sequence: CASSDSTAGDNEQFF. The CDR3 DNA follows: TGTGCCAGCAGTGACTCGACAGCGGGAGACAATGAGCAGTTCTTC.

This rearrangement joins TRBV12-3 or TRBV12-4 to TRBJ2-1, with D tentatively TRBD2 (6 bases). V lost 10 bases to trimming and J lost 9 bases, with 16 bases between them. This CDR3 spans 12 amino acids. The CDR3 sequence: CATLRDSGEQFF. The DNA for the CDR3 is TGTGCCACCCTACGGGACTCCGGTGAGCAGTTCTTC.